The next 24 T cell receptor beta chains were all read from a single sample in a study of post-analysis software for immune sequencing data. Unique molecular identifiers were built into the TCR beta cDNA libraries. TCRdb reprocessed the PCR reads via MiXCR and lists one record per CDR3 protein. The sample contains some 500,000 distinct CDR3 sequences, nearly 45% of which appear only once. Their recognized antigens are unknown. Study-wide findings and caveats: There were several TRBV segments more frequent in patients than controls, and TRBV5-6, TRBV5-1 and TRBV20-1 were among them.

Material: blood. All receptors come from a girl between 5 and 17 years old with multiple sclerosis.

A few counts support this clonotype. This chain joins TRBV29-1 and TRBJ1-2; D is unclear. The CDR3 spans 14 residues. CDR1 is SQVTM, CDR2 ANQGSEA, per germline. The germline V and J ends were trimmed by 1 base and 3 bases, with 12 bases remaining between them. The CDR3 here is CSVEGWVTDYGYTF. Written as DNA, the CDR3 is TGCAGCGTTGAAGGGTGGGTCACAGACTATGGCTACACCTTC.

The chain's CDR3 is CASGPGTTYNEQFF. In DNA form, the CDR3 reads TGCGCCAGCGGCCCCGGGACTACCTACAATGAGCAGTTCTTC. The gene calls are TRBV5-1 and TRBJ2-1, with 7 bases identical to TRBD2. The CDR3 is 14 residues long. The V and J ends lost 7 bases and 2 bases, in that order; junction bases with no gene match: 6. CDR1 SGHRS and CDR2 YFSETQ come from the germline V gene.

This clonotype was detected a few times. The CDR3 region is CASSFYPTGTGYLYEQYF. For the CDR3, the DNA is TGTGCCAGCAGTTTTTACCCGACTGGGACAGGGTATTTGTACGAGCAGTACTTC. The chain combines TRBV28 with TRBJ2-7; 9 bases match TRBD1. Germline V lookup: CDR1 MDHEN, CDR2 SYDVKM. This CDR3 is built from 18 residues. The V gene end was trimmed by 3 bases and the J gene end by 4 bases; junction bases not matched to a gene: 16.

CDR3 sequence: CASSARDRGNYGYTF. Here the CDR3 DNA reads TGTGCCAGCAGTGCCCGGGACAGGGGTAACTATGGCTACACCTTC. The gene calls are TRBV12-3 or TRBV12-4 and TRBJ1-2; 10 bases line up with TRBD1. Unmatched junction bases numbered 4, after V lost 5 bases and J lost 1 base. This CDR3 spans 15 amino acids.

This clonotype has a single count. A read error may produce the germline difference seen at one junction end. This chain links TRBV4-2 with TRBJ1-5; D may be TRBD1 (5 bases). From germline, CDR1 is LGHNA and CDR2 YNFKEQ. The CDR3 sequence is 16 residues long. This CDR3 is CTSKTNQGWDDQPQHF. For the CDR3, the DNA is TGTACCAGCAAGACCAATCAGGGATGGGATGATCAGCCCCAGCATTTT.

The chain combines TRBV28 with TRBJ1-2; no definite D call. CDR3 length: 15 residues. Trimming shortened V by 6 bases and J by 2 bases, and 16 bases separated the two germline ends. Germline V gene sequence: CDR1 MDHEN, CDR2 SYDVKM. The CDR3 nucleotides are TGTGCCAGCAGCCCGACCCTACGTGGAAACTATGGCTACACCTTC. Translation: CASSPTLRGNYGYTF.

V and J are TRBV7-2 and TRBJ1-1; the D is unclear. From germline, CDR1 is SGHTA and CDR2 FQGNSA. CDR3 size: 13 residues. Trimming took off 5 bases at V and 0 bases at J, with 7 bases between the two ends. The CDR3 region is CASSHPMNTEAFF. The CDR3 DNA follows: TGTGCCAGCAGCCACCCTATGAACACTGAAGCTTTCTTT.

This chain connects TRBV29-1 to TRBJ1-5; TRBD1 might be the D (5 bases). The CDR3 sequence is 16 residues long. V was shortened by 4 bases and J by 7 bases, with 23 bases between the two germline ends. Per the germline V gene, CDR1 is SQVTM and CDR2 is ANQGSEA. CDR3 nucleotide sequence: TGCAGCGTTGCATCTCCGGGACGCCCTACGGGGCAGCCCCAGCATTTT. Translated: CSVASPGRPTGQPQHF.

Note on this clonotype: The junction shows a germline mismatch at one end, possibly a read error. V is TRBV27 and J is TRBJ2-7; the match to TRBD1 covers 9 bases. The V gene's germline CDR1 is MNHEY and CDR2 SMNVEV (reference sequence). The CDR3 is 14 amino acids. CDR3 DNA: TGTGCCGGCAGTTTAAACGGACAGGGGAACGAGCAGTACTTC. Translation: CAGSLNGQGNEQYF.

This clonotype has only a few counts. This chain links TRBV6-5 with TRBJ1-2, with 11 nucleotides matching TRBD1. Germline V CDR1 and CDR2: MNHEY, SVGAGI. V shed 2 bases and J 4 bases; nucleotides not matched to a gene: 6. The CDR3 is 16 amino acids. Here the CDR3 reads CASSYPKGQGVYGYTF. The CDR3 DNA reads as TGTGCCAGCAGTTACCCAAAGGGACAGGGGGTCTATGGCTACACCTTC.

The chain carries TRBV6-4 and TRBJ2-1; weak D call: TRBD2 (6 bases). The germline V gene encodes CDR1 MRHNA and CDR2 SNTAGT. This CDR3 has 14 amino acids. V was trimmed by 4 bases and J by 7 bases, leaving 14 bases between them. CDR3 sequence: CASSVGTQGNEQFF. The CDR3 region has the DNA TGTGCCAGCAGTGTTGGGACTCAGGGAAATGAGCAGTTCTTC.

V is TRBV4-1 and J is TRBJ2-1; D is uncertain. CDR1 MGHRA and CDR2 YSYEKL come from the germline V gene. V was pared by 0 bases and J by 8 bases, with 11 bases between. This CDR3 has 14 amino acids. CDR3 sequence reads: CASSQEASRDEQFF. The DNA for the CDR3 is TGCGCCAGCAGCCAAGAGGCTAGTCGGGATGAGCAGTTCTTC.

This clonotype has ten or more counts. This chain links TRBV6-6 with TRBJ2-3, with 11 bases fitting TRBD2. Germline trimming cut 5 bases from V and 2 bases from J; bases unmatched to any gene: 6. The germline V gene has CDR1 MNHNY and CDR2 SVGAGI (reference sequence). The CDR3 extends over 16 amino acids. In DNA, the CDR3 is TGTGCCAGCAGTCAGGGACTAGCGGCCTCCACAGATACGCAGTATTTT. Translating gives CASSQGLAASTDTQYF.

V gene TRBV4-3 combines with J gene TRBJ2-7; 9 bases map to TRBD1. Unmatched junction bases numbered 6, after V lost 1 base and J lost 5 bases. The CDR3 runs to 15 residues. CDR1 LGHNA and CDR2 YSLEER come from the germline V gene. CDR3 in amino acids: CASSQGTGDSHEQYF. CDR3 nucleotides: TGCGCCAGCAGCCAAGGGACAGGGGATTCCCACGAGCAGTACTTC.

This chain connects TRBV28 to TRBJ2-4; 7 bases map to TRBD1. Germline lookup yields CDR1 MDHEN and CDR2 SYDVKM. The length of the CDR3 is 16 residues. The V and J ends lost 5 bases and 0 bases, in that order; junction bases with no gene match: 7. Here the CDR3 reads CASSTQGLLAKNIQYF. For the CDR3, the DNA is TGTGCCAGCAGTACACAGGGGCTCCTAGCCAAAAACATTCAGTACTTC.

This chain joins TRBV27 and TRBJ1-1; D remains unclear. V lost 9 bases to trimming and J lost 4 bases, with 15 bases between them. The CDR3 totals 13 residues. The germline CDR1 and CDR2 sequences are MNHEY and SMNVEV (reference sequence). The CDR3 DNA follows: TGTGCCAGTCTGGATAGGGAGAGCACTGAAGCTTTCTTT. Its protein product is CASLDRESTEAFF.

The CDR3 coding sequence is TGTGCCAGCAGCTTAGGCGGGTACGGCCCCTACGAGCAGTACTTC. It yields the protein CASSLGGYGPYEQYF. The chain uses TRBV13 and TRBJ2-7, with D uncertain. The V gene lost 0 bases and the J gene lost 2 bases, with 11 bases spanning the gap. This CDR3 spans 15 amino acids. The germline gives CDR1 PRHDT, CDR2 FYEKMQ (reference sequence).

V usage is TRBV20-1 and J usage is TRBJ2-1; 9 bases line up with TRBD2. J lost 3 bases, V lost 4 bases, and 16 bases had no gene match. Looked up from germline, CDR1 is DFQATT and CDR2 is SNEGSKA (reference sequence). The CDR3 totals 18 residues. The DNA for the CDR3 is TGCAGTGCTACCGGGACTAGCCAGGGTAAAGGCGTCTACAATGAGCAGTTCTTC. This translates into CSATGTSQGKGVYNEQFF.

A few counts support this clonotype. The V and J genes are TRBV20-1 and TRBJ2-1; D call uncertain. Germline CDR1 reads DFQATT; CDR2 reads SNEGSKA (reference sequence). The V end lost 5 bases, the J end lost 7 bases, and 18 bases lay between the germline ends. CDR3 size: 14 residues. The DNA for the CDR3 is TGCAGTGCTGCCCGGGCCCCTACCCTAAATGAGCAGTTCTTC. Translation: CSAARAPTLNEQFF.

This clonotype has only a few counts. In nucleotides, the CDR3 is TGTGCCAGCAGTTATTCTGGACAGATTAATGAGCAGTTCTTC. Translated, it gives CASSYSGQINEQFF. The chain combines TRBV6-5 with TRBJ2-1; D is perhaps TRBD1 (6 bases). The V end was cut by 3 bases, the J end by 7 bases, with 13 bases between. This CDR3 is built from 14 residues. CDR1 is MNHEY, CDR2 SVGAGI, per germline.

The rearrangement joins TRBV4-2 to TRBJ2-1; 10 bases line up with TRBD2. CDR3 length: 16 amino acids. CDR1 LGHNA and CDR2 YNFKEQ come from the germline V gene. After removal of 0 bases from V and 6 bases from J, the junction contained 5 bases not matched to a gene. The CDR3 protein is CASSQDPSGRSNEQFF. Written as DNA, the CDR3 is TGTGCCAGCAGCCAAGATCCTAGCGGGAGAAGCAATGAGCAGTTCTTC.

J is TRBJ1-4 and V is TRBV20-1; D not resolved. V dropped 4 bases and J dropped 4 bases, with 10 bases sitting between them. CDR1 is DFQATT, CDR2 SNEGSKA, per germline (reference sequence). The CDR3 loop spans 13 amino acids. The CDR3 protein is CSAKGMGNEKLFF. CDR3 sequence (DNA): TGCAGTGCTAAAGGGATGGGTAATGAAAAACTGTTTTTT.

The chain combines TRBV20-1 with TRBJ2-1, with D perhaps matching TRBD1 (5 bases). CDR1 is DFQATT and CDR2 is SNEGSKA in the germline V gene (reference sequence). The CDR3 is 13 amino acids. Trimming pared 4 bases from V and 5 bases from J, leaving 12 bases between. The CDR3 loop reads CSATEDSNNEQFF. The CDR3 nucleotides are TGCAGTGCTACGGAAGACAGTAACAATGAGCAGTTCTTC.

The chain has TRBV20-1 and TRBJ1-5; 10 bases are a match to TRBD1. Losses at the gene ends were 0 bases for V and 1 base for J; bases not matched to a gene: 3. The germline gives CDR1 DFQATT, CDR2 SNEGSKA (reference sequence). The CDR3 extends over 16 amino acids. CDR3 sequence: CSARDQDRGSNQPQHF. The CDR3 DNA follows: TGCAGTGCTAGAGACCAGGACAGGGGGAGCAATCAGCCCCAGCATTTT.